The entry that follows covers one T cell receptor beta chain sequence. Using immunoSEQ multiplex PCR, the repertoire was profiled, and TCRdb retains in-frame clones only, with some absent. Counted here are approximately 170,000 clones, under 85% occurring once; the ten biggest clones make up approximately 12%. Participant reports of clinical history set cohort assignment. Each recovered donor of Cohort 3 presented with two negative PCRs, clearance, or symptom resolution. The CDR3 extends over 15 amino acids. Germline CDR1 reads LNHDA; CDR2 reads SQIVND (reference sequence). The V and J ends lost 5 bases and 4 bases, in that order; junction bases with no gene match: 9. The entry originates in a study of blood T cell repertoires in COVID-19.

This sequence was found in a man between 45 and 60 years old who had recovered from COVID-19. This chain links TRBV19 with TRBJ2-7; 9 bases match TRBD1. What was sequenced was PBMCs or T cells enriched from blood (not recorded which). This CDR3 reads CASSAGTGHLYEQYF. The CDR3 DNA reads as TGTGCCAGTAGTGCCGGGACAGGGCATCTGTACGAGCAGTACTTC.